This T cell receptor beta chain appears in the sequencing data of a study of blood T cells in healthy people across ages. The germline CDR1 and CDR2 sequences are SGHRS and YFSETQ. This CDR3 spans 13 amino acids. V shed 6 bases and J shed 1 base, with 10 bases lying between them. Comment on this clonotype: Its antigen is unknown.

Broader study findings: The study regarded diversity estimates from one million T cells as underestimates.

It was with a sample-barcoded 5' primer and a J-beta primer mix that a second PCR of about 6 to 11 cycles was run. MiXCR, run by TCRdb on the 5' RACE reads, gives a single entry per CDR3 protein. The sample has about 760,000 distinct CDR3 sequences, approximately 25% seen once. This sample was shared with a second study, whose subject was T cells of mothers and their children. From that study: Three healthy Caucasian mothers served as donors, and their six children did as well. Second-PCR amplification with M1S added sample barcodes and 2-4 random nucleotides.

This receptor was identified in a boy between 10 and 17 years old in good health. The sequencing input was blood. The chain combines TRBV5-1 with TRBJ1-1; D gene uncertain. In DNA, the CDR3 is TGCGCCAGCACCCGCGCCGGGAACACTGAAGCTTTCTTT. Translation gives CASTRAGNTEAFF. Filled out from reference TRBV5-1 and TRBJ1-1, the complete variable domain reads KAGVTQTPRYLIKTRGQQVTLSCSPISGHRSVSWYQQTPGQGLQFLFEYFSETQRNKGNFPGRFSGRQFSNSRSEMNVSTLELGDSALYLCASTRAGNTEAFFGQGTRLTVV.